This entry concerns a single T cell receptor beta chain. This sample was taken from a study of cytomegalovirus exposure and HLA in healthy donors. PCR involved 60 Vbeta and 13 Jbeta primers. TCRdb keeps only in-frame clones here, not all; method: immunoSEQ multiplex PCR. The sample shows about 110,000 clones, 83% of them seen only once. The CDR3 covers 14 residues. CDR1 is LNHDA and CDR2 is SQIVND in the germline V gene (reference sequence). V gave up 5 bases and J gave up 6 bases; unmatched junction bases: 9. Specimen: PBMCs. The rearrangement links TRBV19 to TRBJ2-5, with 7 bases matching TRBD1. This receptor was identified in a man aged 18 to 30 in good health and CMV-seronegative. The CDR3 region is CASSLTGSSKTQYF. As DNA, the CDR3 is TGTGCCAGTAGTCTGACAGGGAGTTCGAAGACCCAGTACTTC.